This T cell receptor (beta chain) was recorded in a study of blood T cell repertoires in COVID-19. Data came from immunoSEQ multiplex PCR; TCRdb stores just in-frame clones and leaves some out. The data contain over 250,000 clones, roughly 90% of them seen just once; the ten biggest clones take up approximately 2%. With V trimmed by 3 bases and J by 3 bases, 3 bases remained unmatched. Germline CDR1 reads ENHRY; CDR2 reads SYGVKD. There are 15 residues in the CDR3. Input material: PBMCs or T cells enriched from blood (not recorded which). The TCR originated in a woman in her fifties or sixties who had recovered from COVID-19. The chain carries TRBV10-3 and TRBJ1-4, with TRBD1 matching 8 bases. CDR3 in amino acids: CAISEGTGANEKLFF. The CDR3 region has the DNA TGTGCCATCAGTGAAGGGACAGGAGCTAATGAAAAACTGTTTTTT.